Listed below are T cell receptor beta chains from one sample, sequenced in a study of cytomegalovirus exposure and HLA in healthy donors. The method was immunoSEQ multiplex PCR; TCRdb's version includes in-frame clones alone and lacks a portion of them. This table has 65,000 to 85,000 clones, 84% appearing once. Sequenced material: PBMCs. The receptors shown here come from a woman aged 45-65 years in good health and CMV-seronegative. The CDR3 runs from the conserved cysteine through the conserved F or W. A D gene is named only where the DNA matches it firmly. Only part of the rows carry a size: once, few, many, or a class if the clone is expanded.

size,length,J,V,D,DNA,CDR3
once,15,TRBJ2-5,TRBV5-8,TRBD1,TGTGCCAGCAGCCGAGGACAGGGGATTAGTGAGACCCAGTACTTC,CASSRGQGISETQYF
-,16,TRBJ2-2,TRBV6-5,TRBD1,TGTGCCAGCAGTTCCCCGGGACAGGGGAACACCGGGGAGCTGTTTTTT,CASSSPGQGNTGELFF
few,16,TRBJ2-1,TRBV7-9,TRBD1,TGTGCCAGCAGCTTAATAGGGACAGGGGGCATGAATGAGCAGTTCTTC,CASSLIGTGGMNEQFF
-,18,TRBJ1-1,TRBV5-4,-,TGTGCCAGCTTCCCCCCGAACAGGCCCCTAAGCGCCGACACTGAAGCTTTCTTT,CASFPPNRPLSADTEAFF
once,13,TRBJ1-5,TRBV6-5,TRBD1,TGTGCCACCGGACAGGGCTATAATCAGCCCCAGCATTTT,CATGQGYNQPQHF
-,14,TRBJ1-5,TRBV2,TRBD1,TGTGCCAGCGCACCCGGGACAGGGTTTCAGCCCCAGCATTTT,CASAPGTGFQPQHF
-,19,TRBJ1-2,TRBV5-1,-,TGCGCCAGCAGCTCTTCTATGACAGTAACAACCGGTCCCATATATGGCTACACCTTC,CASSSSMTVTTGPIYGYTF
once,14,TRBJ1-5,TRBV6-1,-,TGTGCCAGCAGTGACAGGGTCAGCAATCAGCCCCAGCATTTT,CASSDRVSNQPQHF
once,14,TRBJ2-1,TRBV6-5,-,TGTGCCAGCAGGGTCCTAGGACAGAACAATGAGCAGTTCTTC,CASRVLGQNNEQFF
few,11,TRBJ2-5,TRBV5-1,-,TGCGCCAGCAGCTTCGGGGAGACCCAGTACTTC,CASSFGETQYF
-,14,TRBJ2-3,TRBV6-5,TRBD1,TGTGCCAGCAAAAGCGGGACAGGGACAGATACGCAGTATTTT,CASKSGTGTDTQYF
-,18,TRBJ1-4,TRBV4-3,-,TGCGCCAGCAGCCAAGAATCTGGGGGAGGGGCGACTAATGAAAAACTGTTTTTT,CASSQESGGGATNEKLFF
-,16,TRBJ2-3,TRBV28,-,TGTGCCAGCGGACAAGAGGAAGTATGGGGCACAGATACGCAGTATTTT,CASGQEEVWGTDTQYF
-,15,TRBJ2-2,TRBV15,TRBD2,TGTGCCACCAGCAGAGATCTAGCGGCGCACGGGGAGCTGTTTTTT,CATSRDLAAHGELFF
few,17,TRBJ2-1,TRBV4-2,-,TGTGCCAGCAGCCAAGAATCTACGACAGCATTCTACAATGAGCAGTTCTTC,CASSQESTTAFYNEQFF
-,15,TRBJ1-1,TRBV4-2,-,TGTGCCAGCAGCCAAGTTGTGGGGGCAGTCACTGAAGCTTTCTTT,CASSQVVGAVTEAFF
-,18,TRBJ1-4,TRBV5-5,TRBD1,TGTGCCAGCAGCTTGCAAGGGGGCGGTTCGGTTTCTAATGAAAAACTGTTTTTT,CASSLQGGGSVSNEKLFF
-,14,TRBJ2-3,TRBV10-3,TRBD1,TGTGCCATCAGCGGGACAGGGGGGACAGATACGCAGTATTTT,CAISGTGGTDTQYF
-,12,TRBJ2-7,TRBV27,-,TGTGCCAGCAGTGGGCTTTCCTACGAGCAGTACTTC,CASSGLSYEQYF
-,14,TRBJ2-3,TRBV9,TRBD2,TGTGCCAGCAGCGTAGAACTAGCGACGGATACGCAGTATTTT,CASSVELATDTQYF
-,14,TRBJ2-1,TRBV9,-,TGTGCCAGCAGCGAGACAGGCTCCTACAATGAGCAGTTCTTC,CASSETGSYNEQFF
-,20,TRBJ2-2,TRBV4-1,-,TGCGCCAGCAGCCAAGATCCAAGACAGTACTCCCATCCCGACACCGGGGAGCTGTTTTTT,CASSQDPRQYSHPDTGELFF
-,18,TRBJ1-3,TRBV19,-,TGTGCCAGTAGTATAGGCCGAATAACCGAGAGCTCTGGAAACACCATATATTTT,CASSIGRITESSGNTIYF
-,13,TRBJ1-5,TRBV2,-,TGTGCCAGCAGCATATATAGCAATCAGCCCCAGCGTTTT,CASSIYSNQPQRF
-,15,TRBJ1-1,TRBV6-5,TRBD1,TGTGCCAGCAGCGATCGACAGGGGGAGAGCACTGAAGCTTTCTTT,CASSDRQGESTEAFF
-,14,TRBJ2-1,TRBV29-1,TRBD2,TGCAGCGTGAGGACTAGCGGGGGGCCCAATGAGCAGTTCTTC,CSVRTSGGPNEQFF
-,17,TRBJ2-3,TRBV7-6,TRBD2,TGTGCCAGCAGCTTAGAACCGGCTAGCGGGGTCACAGATACGCAGTATTTT,CASSLEPASGVTDTQYF
-,13,TRBJ1-2,TRBV5-1,TRBD1,TGCGCCAGCAGCCGTAAGACAGGGGACGGCTACACCTTC,CASSRKTGDGYTF
-,12,TRBJ2-1,TRBV6-1,-,TGTGCCAGCAGTCTGCGATACAATGAGCAGTTCTTC,CASSLRYNEQFF
-,18,TRBJ2-7,TRBV19,TRBD2,TGTGCCAGTAGTCCTCGGGGAGGACTAGCGGGAGGCTCCTACGAGCAGTACTTC,CASSPRGGLAGGSYEQYF
-,13,TRBJ1-1,TRBV10-3,-,TGTGCCATCAGTGCCGGACTTAACACTGAAGCTTTCTTT,CAISAGLNTEAFF
-,13,TRBJ2-7,TRBV2,-,TGTGCCAGCAAACCCGACATTTCCCTCGAGCAGTACTTC,CASKPDISLEQYF
-,15,TRBJ2-3,TRBV7-2,TRBD2,TGTGCCAGCAGCTTGGGACGGGGGGGAACAGATACGCAGTATTTT,CASSLGRGGTDTQYF
-,16,TRBJ2-1,TRBV5-1,TRBD2,TGCGCCAGCAGCTTGGGACTAGCGGGGCCCTACAATGAGCAGTTCTTC,CASSLGLAGPYNEQFF
-,16,TRBJ2-7,TRBV2,TRBD1,TGTGCCAGCAGGGGAGCTAGGACAGGGAAGGGATACGAGCAGTACTTC,CASRGARTGKGYEQYF
-,14,TRBJ1-3,TRBV5-6,-,TGTGCCAGCAGCTTGTCCATCTCTGGAAACACCATATATTTT,CASSLSISGNTIYF
-,15,TRBJ2-7,TRBV6-5,TRBD1,TGTGCCAGCAGCCTGGACAGGGGCATATCCTACGAGCAGTACTTC,CASSLDRGISYEQYF
-,17,TRBJ1-1,TRBV5-1,-,TGCGCCAGCAGCTTCGTCGCCATTAACGGGGGGAACACTGAAGCTTTCTTT,CASSFVAINGGNTEAFF
-,14,TRBJ2-7,TRBV6-4,TRBD1,TGTGCCAGCAGCCCCGGGACAGGGTCTTACGAGCAGTACTTC,CASSPGTGSYEQYF
-,17,TRBJ2-7,TRBV28,TRBD1,TGTGCCAGCAGTTCGGATTCCGGGACAGGGGGCAAGTACGAGCAGTACTTC,CASSSDSGTGGKYEQYF
-,13,TRBJ2-1,TRBV9,TRBD1,TGTGCCAGCAGGCGACAGGGGGCAGAAGAGCAGTTCTTC,CASRRQGAEEQFF
-,15,TRBJ2-1,TRBV19,TRBD1,TGTGCCAGTAGTATTCGAGGGGGCCTAAACAATGAGCAGTTCTTC,CASSIRGGLNNEQFF
-,14,TRBJ2-2,TRBV19,TRBD1,TGTGCCAGTAGGCAGGGGGCGGGAACCGGGGAGCTGTTTTTT,CASRQGAGTGELFF
-,13,TRBJ2-7,TRBV7-9,-,TGTGCCAGCAGCTTTGCCAGGCACTACGAGCAGTACTTC,CASSFARHYEQYF
-,17,TRBJ1-1,TRBV2,TRBD1,TGTGCCAGCAGGGCTCCCTCGACAGGGGGCGCTAAGGTTGTAGCTTTCTTT,CASRAPSTGGAKVVAFF
-,16,TRBJ2-3,TRBV7-6,TRBD2,TGTGCCAGCAGCTTAGCGGCTGCGGGGGGCACAGATACGCAGTATTTT,CASSLAAAGGTDTQYF
-,15,TRBJ2-7,TRBV5-1,-,TGCGCCAGCAGCTTGGGTCAGGGCCTCTCCTACGAGCAGTACTTC,CASSLGQGLSYEQYF
-,14,TRBJ1-5,TRBV5-1,-,TGCGCCAAAATGGACAAGTTGTGCAATCAGCCCCAGCATTTT,CAKMDKLCNQPQHF
-,15,TRBJ2-3,TRBV7-9,-,TGTGCCAGCAGCTTAGCGGAAGGGACAACCAATACGCAGTATTTT,CASSLAEGTTNTQYF
-,18,TRBJ2-2,TRBV11-3,TRBD1,TGTGCCAGCAGCTTATCCCCACGGCTAGGACAGGGCACCGGGGAGCTGTTTTTT,CASSLSPRLGQGTGELFF